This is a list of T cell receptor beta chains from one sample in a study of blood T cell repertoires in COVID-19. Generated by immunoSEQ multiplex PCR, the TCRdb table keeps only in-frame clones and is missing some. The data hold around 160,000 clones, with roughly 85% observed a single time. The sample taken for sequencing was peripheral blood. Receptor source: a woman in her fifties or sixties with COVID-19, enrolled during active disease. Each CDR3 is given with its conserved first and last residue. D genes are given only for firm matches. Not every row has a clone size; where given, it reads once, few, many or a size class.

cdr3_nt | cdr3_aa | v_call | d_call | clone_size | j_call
TGTGCCAGCAGCCAACCCGGGGAGGCTGAAGCTTTCTTT | CASSQPGEAEAFF | TRBV4-2 | NA | NA | TRBJ1-1
TGTGCCTGGAGTGGGACAGGGTACGAGCAGTACTTC | CAWSGTGYEQYF | TRBV30 | TRBD1 | NA | TRBJ2-7
TGTGCCAGTAGCCCTTCCGGGGAAGCAATGAGGAAACTGTTTTTT | CASSPSGEAMRKLFF | TRBV19 | NA | NA | TRBJ1-4
TGTGCCAGCAGCTCCCCCCCGGGACAAACCCACGAGCAGTACTTC | CASSSPPGQTHEQYF | TRBV7-2 | NA | NA | TRBJ2-7
TGTGCCAGCAGTGACGGGGGGGGCGCCCTCAATGAGCAGTTCTTC | CASSDGGGALNEQFF | TRBV6-4 | NA | NA | TRBJ2-1
TGTGCCAGTAGTATGCGGACTCGGCAGTATTTT | CASSMRTRQYF | TRBV19 | NA | NA | TRBJ2-3
TGTGCCAGCAGTTACTCAGGGGTTGAGCAGTACTTC | CASSYSGVEQYF | TRBV6-5 | NA | few | TRBJ2-7
TGTGCCAGTTGGGCTGCCCAGCGGGGGGGCCCGGGCACAGATACGCAGTATTTT | CASWAAQRGGPGTDTQYF | TRBV27 | TRBD2 | NA | TRBJ2-3
TGTGCCAGCAGCCGTCTCGGACAGGGGAACACCGGGGAGCTGTTTTTT | CASSRLGQGNTGELFF | TRBV7-3 | TRBD1 | NA | TRBJ2-2
TGTGCCACCAGCAGACCGACAGGTACCTACGAGCAGTACTTC | CATSRPTGTYEQYF | TRBV15 | NA | once | TRBJ2-7
TGTGCCAGCAGCTTGGGAGGACAGACCGTTACTTCACCCCTCCACTTT | CASSLGGQTVTSPLHF | TRBV5-5 | NA | few | TRBJ1-6
TGTGCCACCAGTGCGAGCGGGAGCTCCTACGAGCAGTACTTC | CATSASGSSYEQYF | TRBV24-1 | TRBD2 | NA | TRBJ2-7
TGTGCCATCAGGCAGGGTACCAACACTGAAGCTTTCTTT | CAIRQGTNTEAFF | TRBV10-3 | NA | NA | TRBJ1-1
TGCAGTGCCACACTAGCGGTTGAGCAGTTCTTC | CSATLAVEQFF | TRBV20-1 | TRBD2 | NA | TRBJ2-1
TGTGCCAGCTCACCACGGCAGGGGAGAGCCTCTGGAAACACCATATATTTT | CASSPRQGRASGNTIYF | TRBV18 | NA | NA | TRBJ1-3
TGCGCCAGCAGCTTGGGACAGCTTAACTATGGCTACACCTTC | CASSLGQLNYGYTF | TRBV5-1 | NA | NA | TRBJ1-2
TGTGCCAGCAGTGAGGGACATTGGGGCTACACCTTC | CASSEGHWGYTF | TRBV6-2/TRBV6-3 | NA | NA | TRBJ1-2
TGTGCCAGCAGCCAAGGGACATCCTACACTGAAGCTTTCTTT | CASSQGTSYTEAFF | TRBV5-4 | NA | NA | TRBJ1-1
TGTGCCACCAGTGATTTGCCCAGGGGGCTTAACACCGGGGAGCTGTTTTTT | CATSDLPRGLNTGELFF | TRBV24-1 | TRBD1 | NA | TRBJ2-2
TGTGCCATCAACCAGGGTACGAGAACTGAAGCTTTCTTT | CAINQGTRTEAFF | TRBV10-3 | NA | NA | TRBJ1-1
TGTGCCAGTAGCATCACTGTTTCGGGGTCTGAAGCTTTCTTT | CASSITVSGSEAFF | TRBV19 | NA | NA | TRBJ1-1
TGCGCCAGCAGCTTGGGACAGGGCCCGTCATACAATGAGCAGTTCTTC | CASSLGQGPSYNEQFF | TRBV5-1 | TRBD1 | NA | TRBJ2-1
TGTGCCAGCAGCTTTCAGTGGCTCTCTCACAATGAGCAGTTCTTC | CASSFQWLSHNEQFF | TRBV11-2 | NA | NA | TRBJ2-1
TGTGCCAGCACCGACGGGACAGGGCCCCTCTACGAGCAGTACTTC | CASTDGTGPLYEQYF | TRBV2 | TRBD1 | NA | TRBJ2-7
TGTGCCAGCAGTTACCTCAGGGGCCCTAGCAATCAGCCCCAGCATTTT | CASSYLRGPSNQPQHF | TRBV6-2/TRBV6-3 | NA | NA | TRBJ1-5
TGCGCCAGCAGCTTGGCCCAGGGGGGCGGCTATGGCTACACCTTC | CASSLAQGGGYGYTF | TRBV5-1 | TRBD1 | NA | TRBJ1-2
TGTGCCAGTAGCACCTCTGGGCGGGGCGACTATGGCTACACCTTC | CASSTSGRGDYGYTF | TRBV19 | NA | NA | TRBJ1-2
TGCAGTGCTAGTGCAAGGGGCGCTGGGGCCAACGTCCTGACTTTC | CSASARGAGANVLTF | TRBV20-1 | NA | NA | TRBJ2-6
TGTGCCAGCCGGAAACGACAGGGGGCGAACACTGAAGCTTTCTTT | CASRKRQGANTEAFF | TRBV27 | TRBD1 | NA | TRBJ1-1
TGTGCCAGCAGCCAACCCGGGGGCTACGAGCAGTACTTC | CASSQPGGYEQYF | TRBV14 | NA | NA | TRBJ2-7
TGTGCCAGCAGCTTAGCGAGCGGGGGGGCAGATACGCAGTATTTT | CASSLASGGADTQYF | TRBV7-9 | TRBD2 | few | TRBJ2-3
TGTGCCAGCAGCCTGTGGGGGGACACTGAAGCTTTCTTT | CASSLWGDTEAFF | TRBV3-1/TRBV3-2 | NA | NA | TRBJ1-1
TGTGCCAGTTCAACAGGTCCAAATACCGGGGAGCTGTTTTTT | CASSTGPNTGELFF | TRBV19 | NA | NA | TRBJ2-2
TGTGCCAGCAGCCTGGACAGCCTATTTGGAAACACCATATATTTT | CASSLDSLFGNTIYF | TRBV7-8 | NA | NA | TRBJ1-3
TGTGCCAGCAGCTGGGGGGTAAACACTGAAGCTTTCTTT | CASSWGVNTEAFF | TRBV11-2 | NA | NA | TRBJ1-1
TGTGCCACCAGCAGACCACCGGGACAGGGGGAAGGCTACACCTTC | CATSRPPGQGEGYTF | TRBV15 | TRBD1 | NA | TRBJ1-2
TGTGCCAGCAGCAGGGACTTAAGCACAGATACGCAGTATTTT | CASSRDLSTDTQYF | TRBV6-5 | NA | NA | TRBJ2-3
TGTGCCAGCAGCCAAGATGGTGGGCGTGAGCAGTTCTTC | CASSQDGGREQFF | TRBV4-2 | NA | NA | TRBJ2-1
TGTGCCAGTAGTATGGGGGCAGGGGATGTTGCTTTCTTT | CASSMGAGDVAFF | TRBV19 | NA | NA | TRBJ1-1
TGCAGCGCACAAACAACATGGGACAGAGCAAATGAGCAGTTCTTC | CSAQTTWDRANEQFF | TRBV29-1 | TRBD1 | NA | TRBJ2-1
TGTGCCAGCAGCCAGGCAAGACAGGCAGGGACCGGCTACACCTTC | CASSQARQAGTGYTF | TRBV3-1/TRBV3-2 | NA | once | TRBJ1-2
TGTGCCAGCAGCTTAGGTGCGGGGTTATCACCCCTCCACTTT | CASSLGAGLSPLHF | TRBV7-9 | NA | NA | TRBJ1-6
TGTGCCAGCAGCCCCTCCGGGGAGGGCTACACCTTC | CASSPSGEGYTF | TRBV11-2 | NA | NA | TRBJ1-2
TGTGCCAGCAGCCAAGATCGACTAGCGGGGGGGCCCCCATACAATGAGCAGTTCTTC | CASSQDRLAGGPPYNEQFF | TRBV3-1/TRBV3-2 | TRBD2 | NA | TRBJ2-1
TGTGCCAGCAGTGAATCGACTAGTAGGCGCTACGAGCAGTACTTC | CASSESTSRRYEQYF | TRBV2 | NA | NA | TRBJ2-7
TGTGCCACCAGCATTCCCTCCGGGACAGGGCAGTTCTTC | CATSIPSGTGQFF | TRBV15 | TRBD1 | once | TRBJ2-1
TGTGCCTGGAGTGTACCTCAGACAGGGATCTCTGGAAACACCATATATTTT | CAWSVPQTGISGNTIYF | TRBV30 | TRBD1 | few | TRBJ1-3
TGCGCCAGCAGCCCGGGGGAAACCCACCCCGGACAGTTCTTC | CASSPGETHPGQFF | TRBV4-1 | NA | once | TRBJ2-1
TGTGCCAGCCAAACCGCGACGGGGTACATGAACACTGAAGCTTTCTTT | CASQTATGYMNTEAFF | TRBV18 | NA | NA | TRBJ1-1
TGTGCCAGCAGTGACTCAGGGGTTTCCCATGGCTACACCTTC | CASSDSGVSHGYTF | TRBV2 | NA | NA | TRBJ1-2
TGTGCCTGGAGTGTCGGTTACTCCTACGAGCAGTACTTC | CAWSVGYSYEQYF | TRBV30 | NA | NA | TRBJ2-7
TGCGCCAGCAGCTTGGGGACCGACAGGTTGGGTTTCGGTAATTCACCCCTCCACTTT | CASSLGTDRLGFGNSPLHF | TRBV5-1 | NA | NA | TRBJ1-6
TGTGCCAGTAGTATGGGCGCGGGGGGCACTGAAGCTTTCTTT | CASSMGAGGTEAFF | TRBV19 | NA | NA | TRBJ1-1
TGCGCCAGCCCGGAAGGGGGCTATGGCTACACCTTC | CASPEGGYGYTF | TRBV5-1 | NA | once | TRBJ1-2
TGTGCCAGCAGCCCCGGACAGGGGCAAAGCACAGATACGCAGTATTTT | CASSPGQGQSTDTQYF | TRBV5-5 | TRBD1 | NA | TRBJ2-3